A single sample is the source of the 29 T cell receptor beta chains below, sequenced in a study of cytomegalovirus exposure and HLA in healthy donors. The PCR employed 60 Vbeta primers together with 13 Jbeta primers. The repertoire was sequenced with immunoSEQ multiplex PCR; TCRdb's copy has only in-frame clones and lacks some. The clone table shows tens of thousands of clones, with the ten largest holding 5.9%. The sequenced sample consisted of PBMCs. These receptor sequences come from a human donor in good health.

This clone is deemed medium-sized by its frequency. The chain's CDR3 is CASSLVRTGSYNEQFF. The CDR3 DNA follows: TGTGCCAGCAGCTTAGTAAGGACAGGGTCCTACAATGAGCAGTTCTTC. The genes are TRBV7-9 and TRBJ2-1; 8 nucleotides agree with TRBD1. The germline CDR1 and CDR2 sequences are SEHNR and FQNEAQ (reference sequence). The CDR3 contains 16 residues. J lost 1 base, V lost 1 base, and 3 bases had no gene match.

The chain uses TRBV19 and TRBJ2-3, with 7 bases lining up with TRBD2. The length of the CDR3 is 15 residues. Trimming at V came to 7 bases and at J to 6 bases, leaving 13 bases not matched to a gene. Per germline, CDR1 LNHDA and CDR2 SQIVND (reference sequence). The CDR3 sequence: CASTLGAGLRDTQYF. In DNA form, the CDR3 reads TGTGCCAGTACCCTGGGAGCGGGGCTGAGGGATACGCAGTATTTT.

The chain links TRBV9 to TRBJ2-5, with D hard to call. This CDR3 is 14 amino acids long. Germline V gene lookup returns CDR1 SGDLS and CDR2 YYNGEE. With 7 bases removed from V and 5 bases from J, the gap between germline ends came to 18 bases. CDR3: CASSPEVSRETQYF. CDR3 bases: TGTGCCAGCTCCCCTGAGGTGTCCCGTGAGACCCAGTACTTC. Variable domain in full (rest from reference TRBV9 and TRBJ2-5): DSGVTQTPKHLITATGQRVTLRCSPRSGDLSVYWYQQSLDQGLQFLIQYYNGEERAKGNILERFSAQQFPDLHSELNLSSLELGDSALYFCASSPEVSRETQYFGPGTRLLVL.

The gene calls are TRBV2 and TRBJ2-6; no clear D. Trimming removed 4 bases from V and 0 bases from J, with 7 bases in between. The germline V gene has CDR1 SNHLY and CDR2 FYNNEI. CDR3 length: 15 amino acids. CDR3 region: CASSVLSSGANVLTF. DNA for the CDR3: TGTGCCAGCAGTGTTCTTAGCTCTGGGGCCAACGTCCTGACTTTC.

J is TRBJ1-3 and V is TRBV7-2; D is ambiguous. The germline gives CDR1 SGHTA, CDR2 FQGNSA. V lost 2 bases and J 0 bases, leaving 11 bases between the germline ends. The CDR3 spans 16 residues. DNA of the CDR3: TGTGCCAGCAGCTTAAGAGGATCAAACTCTGGAAACACCATATATTTT. This gives the protein CASSLRGSNSGNTIYF.

The chain couples TRBV28 to TRBJ2-7, with a tentative D call TRBD2 (6 bases). The CDR3 extends over 15 amino acids. CDR1 is MDHEN and CDR2 is SYDVKM in the germline V gene. Trimming stripped 6 bases from V and 6 bases from J, with 21 bases between. This chain's CDR3 is CASSPTPKVGGEQYF. In DNA form, the CDR3 reads TGTGCCAGCAGCCCGACCCCCAAGGTGGGGGGCGAGCAGTACTTC.

The chain combines TRBV27 with TRBJ1-5; 7 positions match TRBD1. The germline V gene encodes CDR1 MNHEY and CDR2 SMNVEV (reference sequence). With 6 bases clipped from V and 4 bases from J, the junction kept 6 bases outside the gene matches. This CDR3 comprises 14 residues. The CDR3 spells CASSPGQINQPQHF. CDR3 coding DNA: TGTGCCAGCAGCCCGGGACAGATTAATCAGCCCCAGCATTTT.

The rearrangement links TRBV7-9 to TRBJ2-1, with TRBD1 identical over 7 bases. The CDR3 length is 14 residues. Germline CDR1 SEHNR, CDR2 FQNEAQ (reference sequence). V gave up 5 bases and J gave up 5 bases; unmatched junction bases: 6. This CDR3 is CASSLGTVDNEQFF. The CDR3, as DNA: TGTGCCAGCAGCCTCGGGACAGTTGACAATGAGCAGTTCTTC.

V is TRBV7-2 and J is TRBJ1-5; TRBD1 aligns across 9 bases. The CDR3 contains 14 residues. The germline gives CDR1 SGHTA, CDR2 FQGNSA. After removal of 6 bases from V and 7 bases from J, the junction contained 7 bases not matched to a gene. DNA of the CDR3: TGTGCCAGCAGAACAGGGGGCGAGGGACAGCCCCAGCATTTT. It specifies CASRTGGEGQPQHF.

In the case of this clone: One end of the junction varies from germline; a read error may be responsible. The chain carries TRBV7-7 and TRBJ1-3; D uncertain. This CDR3 has 15 amino acids. Germline CDR1 is SSHAT and CDR2 is FNYEAQ (reference sequence). CDR3 region: CASSLSPGSGNTIYF. In DNA form, the CDR3 reads TGTGCTAGCAGCCTTTCGCCCGGCTCTGGAAACACCATATATTTT. The variable domain in full, completed from reference TRBV7-7 and TRBJ1-3, reads GAGVSQSPRYKVTKRGQDVTLRCDPISSHATLYWYQQALGQGPEFLTYFNYEAQPDKSGLPSDRFSAERPEGSISTLTIQRTEQRDSAMYRCASSLSPGSGNTIYFGEGSWLTVV.

Concerning this clone: Other DNA variants within this sample encode the same CDR3. The chain employs TRBV6-5 and TRBJ1-1, with D unresolved. The germline gives CDR1 MNHEY, CDR2 SVGAGI. The CDR3 totals 15 residues. The V end was cut by 4 bases, the J end by 0 bases, with 12 bases between. The CDR3 region is CASSSQPSMNTEAFF. In DNA form, the CDR3 reads TGTGCCAGCAGTTCCCAACCATCTATGAACACTGAAGCTTTCTTT.

The chain employs TRBV30 and TRBJ1-3; no clear D. Trimming shortened V by 0 bases and J by 0 bases, and 6 bases separated the two germline ends. This CDR3 is built from 14 residues. CDR1 is GTSNPN and CDR2 is SVGIG in the germline V gene (reference sequence). CDR3 bases: TGTGCCTGGAGTGTGAGGCTCTCTGGAAACACCATATATTTT. Protein product: CAWSVRLSGNTIYF.

V is TRBV7-3 and J is TRBJ2-3; TRBD1 matches at 7 bases. Germline values: CDR1 SGHTA, CDR2 FQGTGA. The CDR3 covers 14 residues. V lost 4 bases, J lost 2 bases, and 3 bases stayed unmatched. As DNA, the CDR3 is TGTGCCAGCAGCTCAGGGGGACCCACAGATACGCAGTATTTT. Protein: CASSSGGPTDTQYF.

The chain links TRBV4-1 to TRBJ1-2, with D perhaps TRBD1 (5 bases). V was clipped by 1 base and J by 4 bases, with 19 bases between them. Per germline, CDR1 MGHRA and CDR2 YSYEKL. The CDR3 spans 17 residues. This chain's CDR3 is CASSQGAGVLSSYGYTF. The CDR3 nucleotides read TGCGCCAGCAGCCAAGGGGCGGGGGTATTATCGAGCTATGGCTACACCTTC.

For this clone: The junction shows a germline mismatch at one end, possibly a read error. The V and J genes are TRBV7-7 and TRBJ2-1; 11 positions agree with TRBD1. The CDR3 has 15 amino acids. Looked up from germline, CDR1 is SSHAT and CDR2 is FNYEAQ (reference sequence). The CDR3 coding sequence is TGTGCTAGCAGCCCGGGGACAGGGGGGAACAATGAGCAGTTCTTC. Protein: CASSPGTGGNNEQFF.

The chain carries TRBV5-1 and TRBJ1-1, with D unclear. The CDR3 totals 13 residues. Deletions cut 0 bases from V and 1 base from J, with 4 bases between. Germline loops: CDR1 SGHRS, CDR2 YFSETQ. CDR3 residues: CASSLARNTEAFF. In DNA, the CDR3 is TGCGCCAGCAGCTTGGCCAGGAACACTGAAGCTTTCTTT.

The chain recombines TRBV4-1 with TRBJ1-4; D unclear. The CDR3 is 16 amino acids. The germline gives CDR1 MGHRA, CDR2 YSYEKL. With 1 base removed from V and 0 bases from J, the gap between germline ends came to 9 bases. Here the CDR3 reads CASSQANQATNEKLFF. The CDR3 DNA follows: TGCGCCAGCAGCCAAGCCAACCAGGCAACTAATGAAAAACTGTTTTTT.

This chain joins TRBV7-9 and TRBJ2-3; TRBD1 matches at 7 bases. CDR3 length: 17 amino acids. After removal of 2 bases from V and 4 bases from J, the junction contained 12 bases not matched to a gene. CDR1 is SEHNR, CDR2 FQNEAQ, per germline (reference sequence). The DNA of the CDR3 is TGTGCCAGCAGCTTACCCCCCGGACAGGTTGGCGCAGATACGCAGTATTTT. Its protein product is CASSLPPGQVGADTQYF.

The CDR3 reads CASSQDLGFLYEQYF. The CDR3, as DNA: TGCGCCAGCAGCCAAGATTTGGGCTTCCTTTACGAGCAGTACTTC. The chain is built from TRBV4-1 and TRBJ2-7; D is undetermined. The CDR3 length is 15 residues. V lost 0 bases to trimming and J lost 4 bases, with 13 bases between them. Germline V lookup: CDR1 MGHRA, CDR2 YSYEKL.

The chain employs TRBV19 and TRBJ1-1, with 9 bases lining up with TRBD1. The CDR3 contains 17 residues. Losses at the gene ends were 4 bases for V and 1 base for J; bases not matched to a gene: 10. Germline-derived CDR1 and CDR2 are LNHDA and SQIVND (reference sequence). The chain's CDR3 is CASSRDRDRVPNTEAFF. CDR3 sequence (DNA): TGTGCCAGTAGTAGAGACCGGGACAGGGTCCCGAACACTGAAGCTTTCTTT.

The chain carries TRBV19 and TRBJ2-5; the match to TRBD1 covers 12 bases. Germline values: CDR1 LNHDA, CDR2 SQIVND (reference sequence). After removal of 5 bases from V and 3 bases from J, the junction contained 7 bases not matched to a gene. The CDR3 is made up of 16 amino acids. In nucleotides, the CDR3 is TGTGCCAGTAGTGTGCGGGGACAGGGGGCCGAAGAGACCCAGTACTTC. This sequence encodes CASSVRGQGAEETQYF.

The V call is TRBV2, the J call TRBJ1-5; D not certain. With 7 bases removed from V and 1 base from J, the gap between germline ends came to 11 bases. CDR3 length: 14 residues. CDR1 and CDR2 (germline): SNHLY, FYNNEI. In nucleotides, the CDR3 is TGTGCCAGCACACTATGGGAGAGCAATCAGCCCCAGCATTTT. This translates into CASTLWESNQPQHF.

The genes are TRBV13 and TRBJ1-2, with 7 bases identical to TRBD1. The CDR3 runs to 13 residues. The germline V gene encodes CDR1 PRHDT and CDR2 FYEKMQ (reference sequence). V dropped 4 bases and J dropped 6; count of bases not matched to a gene: 5. The CDR3 loop is CASSSRQGDGYTF. The CDR3 region has the DNA TGTGCCAGCAGCTCGAGACAGGGCGATGGCTACACCTTC.

The genes are TRBV11-2 and TRBJ2-7; 7 nucleotides match TRBD2. V was pared by 1 base and J by 2 bases, with 2 bases of the junction left unmatched. CDR1 SGHAT and CDR2 FQNNGV come from the germline V gene. The CDR3 is 14 residues long. The CDR3 here is CASSLGAGAYEQYF. CDR3 nucleotide sequence: TGTGCCAGCAGCTTAGGGGCGGGGGCCTACGAGCAGTACTTC. The whole variable domain, remainder taken from reference TRBV11-2 and TRBJ2-7, is EAGVAQSPRYKIIEKRQSVAFWCNPISGHATLYWYQQILGQGPKLLIQFQNNGVVDDSQLPKDRFSAERLKGVDSTLKIQPAKLEDSAVYLCASSLGAGAYEQYFGPGTRLTVT.

For the CDR3, the DNA is TGTGCCAGCAGCTTGGAGGGGATCACTGAAGCTTTCTTT. This codes for CASSLEGITEAFF. V is TRBV5-6 and J is TRBJ1-1; D is perhaps TRBD1 (5 bases). Germline lookup yields CDR1 SGHDT and CDR2 YYEEEE. The CDR3 extends over 13 amino acids. V was clipped by 0 bases and J by 4 bases, with 7 bases between them.

The J gene is TRBJ1-2, the V gene TRBV5-4; D is possibly TRBD1 (6 bases). Looked up from germline, CDR1 is SGHNT and CDR2 is YYREEE (reference sequence). Trimming took 4 bases from V and 4 from J, leaving 8 bases between them. The CDR3 contains 12 residues. The DNA for the CDR3 is TGTGCCAGCAGCCAGGACAGCTATGGCTACACCTTC. Translated, it gives CASSQDSYGYTF.

The chain uses TRBV19 and TRBJ2-7, with 8 bases lining up with TRBD1. The germline gives CDR1 LNHDA, CDR2 SQIVND (reference sequence). V dropped 6 bases and J dropped 0; count of bases not matched to a gene: 7. The length of the CDR3 is 15 residues. CDR3 loop: CASRRDRSSSYEQYF. CDR3 coding DNA: TGTGCCAGTAGGAGGGACAGGTCTAGCTCCTACGAGCAGTACTTC.

J is TRBJ2-5 and V is TRBV5-8; D possibly corresponds to TRBD1 (5 bases). Per the germline V gene, CDR1 is SGHTS and CDR2 is YDEGEE. V shed 4 bases and J shed 3 bases, with 13 bases lying between them. The CDR3 has 14 amino acids. In DNA, the CDR3 is TGTGCCAGCAGCCCGTGGGGCCAAAAAGAGACCCAGTACTTC. It specifies CASSPWGQKETQYF.

V and J are TRBV12-5 and TRBJ2-3; D is unclear. There are 13 residues in the CDR3. Germline-derived CDR1 and CDR2 are LGHNT and FRNRAP. Trimming shortened V by 4 bases and J by 0 bases, and 5 bases separated the two germline ends. The CDR3 protein is CASGSPSTDTQYF. CDR3 in DNA: TGTGCTAGTGGTTCCCCTAGCACAGATACGCAGTATTTT.